A selection of T cell receptor beta chains follows, all from one sample in a study of response to subunit inactivated influenza vaccine. TCRdb passed the RT-PCR reads through MiXCR, listing each CDR3 protein once. The data contain around 480,000 distinct CDR3 sequences, 9.5% to 12% of them singletons. Specimen: PBMCs from blood, collected more than 35 days after vaccination. Receptor source: a man aged 45-65 years who received an inactivated influenza vaccine. Both conserved end residues are part of each CDR3. The D gene is left open where the match is weak. Only part of the rows carry a size: once, few, many, or a class if the clone is expanded.

J,D,size,length,V,CDR3,DNA
TRBJ1-1,-,few,13,TRBV20-1,CSVPETTNTEAFF,TGCAGTGTCCCCGAGACAACGAACACTGAAGCTTTCTTT
TRBJ1-2,-,few,11,TRBV6-2/TRBV6-3,CASSPRFGYTF,TGTGCCAGCAGTCCCCGATTTGGCTACACCTTC
TRBJ2-7,TRBD2,many,13,TRBV5-6,CASVIGGVGEQYF,TGTGCCAGCGTTATTGGGGGGGTCGGAGAGCAGTACTTC
TRBJ2-1,TRBD2,few,16,TRBV12-3/TRBV12-4,CASTEQGLAGASEQFF,TGTGCCAGCACCGAACAGGGACTAGCGGGGGCTAGTGAGCAGTTCTTC
TRBJ2-3,-,-,14,TRBV4-1,CASSQDQQTDTQYF,TGCGCCAGCAGCCAAGACCAACAGACAGATACGCAGTATTTT
TRBJ2-5,-,few,12,TRBV12-3/TRBV12-4,CASSFSWETQYF,TGTGCCAGCAGTTTTTCCTGGGAGACCCAGTACTTC
TRBJ1-1,-,-,15,TRBV12-3/TRBV12-4,CASSLDGGPRTEAFF,TGTGCCAGCAGTTTAGATGGGGGCCCCAGGACCGAAGCTTTCTTT
TRBJ2-7,TRBD1,-,15,TRBV5-1,CASSFGQGYSYEQYF,TGCGCCAGCAGCTTCGGACAGGGGTACTCCTACGAGCAGTACTTC
TRBJ2-7,TRBD2,many,14,TRBV7-9,CASSFSSGRYEQYF,TGTGCCAGCAGCTTCTCTAGCGGGAGATACGAGCAGTACTTC
TRBJ2-7,-,many,15,TRBV29-1,CSVEDGGFGSYEQYF,TGCAGCGTTGAAGATGGAGGATTCGGGTCCTACGAGCAGTACTTC
TRBJ2-2,TRBD1,many,17,TRBV11-2,CASSLDRRTGNTGELFF,TGTGCCAGCAGCTTAGATCGCCGGACAGGGAACACCGGGGAGCTGTTTTTT
TRBJ2-6,-,many,18,TRBV5-1,CASSLALNSVSGANVLTF,TGCGCCAGCAGCTTGGCTTTAAACAGTGTCTCTGGGGCCAACGTCCTGACTTTC
TRBJ2-3,-,many,15,TRBV4-2,CASSQVVASTDTQYF,TGTGCCAGCAGCCAAGTAGTAGCGAGCACAGATACGCAGTATTTT
TRBJ1-5,-,few,17,TRBV7-8,CASSLGAGAVNNQPQHF,TGTGCCAGCAGCTTAGGTGCAGGGGCGGTAAACAATCAGCCCCAGCATTTT
TRBJ1-3,-,few,15,TRBV5-1,CASSLNQGTGNTIYF,TGCGCCAGCAGCTTGAACCAGGGTACTGGAAACACCATATATTTT
TRBJ2-1,TRBD2,few,17,TRBV12-3/TRBV12-4,CASSRLAGGLSYNEQFF,TGTGCCAGCAGCCGACTAGCGGGGGGCCTTTCCTACAATGAGCAGTTCTTC
TRBJ2-5,TRBD2,-,16,TRBV3-1,CASSSMTSGRRETQYF,TGTGCCAGCAGCTCTATGACTAGCGGGAGGCGGGAGACCCAGTACTTC
TRBJ2-7,TRBD2,many,14,TRBV20-1,CSASPGGTGSEQYF,TGCAGTGCTAGTCCGGGAGGGACGGGAAGCGAGCAGTACTTC
TRBJ2-7,-,few,15,TRBV12-3/TRBV12-4,CASSFRATSTYEQYF,TGTGCCAGCAGTTTTAGAGCAACCTCAACCTACGAGCAGTACTTC
TRBJ2-1,TRBD1,-,16,TRBV5-5,CASSLIGTATYNEQFF,TGTGCCAGCAGCCTCATAGGGACAGCCACCTACAATGAGCAGTTCTTC
TRBJ1-2,-,many,13,TRBV5-1,CASSLGSGYGYTF,TGCGCCAGCAGCTTGGGTTCGGGCTATGGCTACACCTTC
TRBJ2-7,-,few,14,TRBV25-1,CASSESVISYEQYF,TGTGCCAGCAGTGAGTCTGTCATATCCTACGAGCAGTACTTC
TRBJ2-4,TRBD2,-,15,TRBV7-2,CASSAWTSSENIQYF,TGTGCCAGCAGCGCTTGGACTAGCTCTGAAAACATTCAGTACTTC